The source of this T cell receptor (beta chain) is a study of cytomegalovirus exposure and HLA in healthy donors. Study-level results: For cytomegalovirus status, the classifier reportedly gave diagnoses with high specificity and sensitivity.

Libraries were prepared by immunoSEQ multiplex PCR; TCRdb keeps only in-frame clonotypes and omits some of them. The sample carries about 120,000 clones, 88% recorded once. Note on this clone: Its antigen is unidentified.

CDR1 and CDR2 from the germline V gene are MDHEN and SYDVKM. The CDR3 is 15 amino acids. Trimming left V 2 bases short and J 6 bases short, with 14 bases between. This receptor was obtained from a man between 18 and 29 years old in good health and CMV-seronegative. The chain joins TRBV28 to TRBJ1-5, with D hard to call. The sample consisted of PBMCs. Here the CDR3 reads CASSLLPYEVQPQHF. CDR3 DNA sequence: TGTGCCAGCAGTTTACTCCCCTACGAGGTTCAGCCCCAGCATTTT.